This T cell receptor beta chain was sequenced during a study of shared clonotypes between healthy human individuals. Study observations and caveats: Among donors, the sharing of clonotypes was expected to be influenced by sequencing depth. Among the subsets, naive ones generally showed larger estimated richness than memory ones.

The input for sorted-subset replicate PCRs was roughly 180 ng DNA, 25,000 to 35,000 T cell genomes. Profiling relied on immunoSEQ multiplex PCR, and the TCRdb table lists in-frame clones only, not all of them. The sample includes nearly 2 million clones, about 95% seen only once; the top ten take 0.9% to 1.5%. CD45RO negativity and positive selection for CCR7 defined naive CD8 cells, a population that excluded terminally differentiated effector memory CD45RA+ cells. Donors comprised only Caucasian adults living in Nashville, Tennessee. V shed 3 bases and J shed 7 bases, with 12 bases lying between them. CDR1 and CDR2 from the germline V gene are MDHEN and SYDVKM. The CDR3 totals 14 residues. In the case of this clone: Its target is not known.

The sample was naive CD8+ T cells sorted from blood. The chain has TRBV28 and TRBJ1-4; D unclear. The TCR originated in a man aged 18 to 29 in good health. CDR3 residues: CASSFRAGSEKLFF. The CDR3, as DNA: TGTGCCAGCAGTTTTAGAGCGGGGAGTGAAAAACTGTTTTTT.